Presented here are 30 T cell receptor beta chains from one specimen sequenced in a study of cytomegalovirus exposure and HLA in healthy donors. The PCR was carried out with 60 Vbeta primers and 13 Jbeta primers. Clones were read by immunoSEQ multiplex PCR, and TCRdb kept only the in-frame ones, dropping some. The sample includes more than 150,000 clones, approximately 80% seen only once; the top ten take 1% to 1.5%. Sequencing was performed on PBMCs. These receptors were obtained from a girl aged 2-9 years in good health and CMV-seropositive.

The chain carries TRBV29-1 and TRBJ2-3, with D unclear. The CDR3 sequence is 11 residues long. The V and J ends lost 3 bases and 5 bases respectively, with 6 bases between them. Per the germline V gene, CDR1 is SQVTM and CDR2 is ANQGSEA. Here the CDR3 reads CSVDSGDTQYF. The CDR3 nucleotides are TGCAGCGTTGACAGTGGAGATACGCAGTATTTT.

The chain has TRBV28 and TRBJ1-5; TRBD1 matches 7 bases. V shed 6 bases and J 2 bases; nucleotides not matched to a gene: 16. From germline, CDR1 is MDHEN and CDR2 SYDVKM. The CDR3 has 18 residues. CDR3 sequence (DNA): TGTGCCAGCAGACCCCTAAAGGGACAGCCTAGCGGCAATCAGCCCCAGCATTTT. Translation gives CASRPLKGQPSGNQPQHF.

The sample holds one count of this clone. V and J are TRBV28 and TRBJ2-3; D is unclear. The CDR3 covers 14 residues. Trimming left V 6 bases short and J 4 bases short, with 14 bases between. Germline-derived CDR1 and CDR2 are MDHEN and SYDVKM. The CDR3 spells CASRTFGGADTQYF. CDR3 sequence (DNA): TGTGCCAGCAGAACATTCGGTGGAGCAGATACGCAGTATTTT.

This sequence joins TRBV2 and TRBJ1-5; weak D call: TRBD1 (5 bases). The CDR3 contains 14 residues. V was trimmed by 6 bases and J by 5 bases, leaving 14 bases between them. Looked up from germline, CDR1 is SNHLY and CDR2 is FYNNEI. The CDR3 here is CASSEQWGDQPQHF. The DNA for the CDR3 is TGTGCCAGCAGCGAGCAATGGGGGGATCAGCCCCAGCATTTT.

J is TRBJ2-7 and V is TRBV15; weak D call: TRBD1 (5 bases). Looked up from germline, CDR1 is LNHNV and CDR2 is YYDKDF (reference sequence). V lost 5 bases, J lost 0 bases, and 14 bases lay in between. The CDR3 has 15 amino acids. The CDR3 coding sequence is TGTGCCACCAGCGAAGACAGCGCCGGCTCCTACGAGCAGTACTTC. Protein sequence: CATSEDSAGSYEQYF.

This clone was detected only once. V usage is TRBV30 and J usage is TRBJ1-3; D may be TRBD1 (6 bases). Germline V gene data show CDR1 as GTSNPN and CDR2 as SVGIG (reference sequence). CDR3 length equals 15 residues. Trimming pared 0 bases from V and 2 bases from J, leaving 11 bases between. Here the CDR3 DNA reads TGTGCCTGGAGTGTAAGGGGGTCTCCTGGAAACACCATATATTTT. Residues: CAWSVRGSPGNTIYF.

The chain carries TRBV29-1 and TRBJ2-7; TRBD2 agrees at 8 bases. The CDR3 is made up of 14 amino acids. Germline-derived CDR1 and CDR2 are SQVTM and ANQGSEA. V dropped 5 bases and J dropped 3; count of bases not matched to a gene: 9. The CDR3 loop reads CSVSRSGAYYEQYF. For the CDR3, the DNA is TGCAGCGTTTCTCGTAGCGGGGCATACTACGAGCAGTACTTC.

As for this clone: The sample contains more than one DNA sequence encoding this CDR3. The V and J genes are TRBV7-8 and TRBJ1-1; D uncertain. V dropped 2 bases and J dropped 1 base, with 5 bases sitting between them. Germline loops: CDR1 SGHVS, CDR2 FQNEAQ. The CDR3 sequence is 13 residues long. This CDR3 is CASSLSGNTEAFF. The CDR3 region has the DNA TGTGCCAGCAGCTTATCAGGGAACACTGAAGCTTTCTTT.

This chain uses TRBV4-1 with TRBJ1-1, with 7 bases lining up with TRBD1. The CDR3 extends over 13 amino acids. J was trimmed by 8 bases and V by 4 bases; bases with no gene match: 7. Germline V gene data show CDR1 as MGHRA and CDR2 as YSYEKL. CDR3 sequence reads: CASSPRQGWEAFF. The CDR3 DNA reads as TGCGCCAGCAGCCCTCGACAGGGTTGGGAAGCTTTCTTT.

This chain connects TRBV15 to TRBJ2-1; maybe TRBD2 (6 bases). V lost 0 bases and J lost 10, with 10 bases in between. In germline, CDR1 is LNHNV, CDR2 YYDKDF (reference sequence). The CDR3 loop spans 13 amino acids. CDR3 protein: CATSRDGSGEQFF. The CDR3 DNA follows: TGTGCCACCAGCAGAGATGGGAGCGGGGAGCAGTTCTTC. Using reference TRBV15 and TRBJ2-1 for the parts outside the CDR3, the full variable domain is DAMVIQNPRYQVTQFGKPVTLSCSQTLNHNVMYWYQQKSSQAPKLLFHYYDKDFNNEADTPDNFQSRRPNTSFCFLDIRSPGLGDTAMYLCATSRDGSGEQFFGPGTRLTVL.

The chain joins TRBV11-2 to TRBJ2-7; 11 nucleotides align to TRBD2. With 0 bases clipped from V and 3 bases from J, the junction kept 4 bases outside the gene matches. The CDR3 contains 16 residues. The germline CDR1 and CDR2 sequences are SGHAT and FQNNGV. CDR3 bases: TGTGCCAGCAGCTTAGAAGCTAGCGGGGGGTTCTACGAGCAGTACTTC. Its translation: CASSLEASGGFYEQYF.

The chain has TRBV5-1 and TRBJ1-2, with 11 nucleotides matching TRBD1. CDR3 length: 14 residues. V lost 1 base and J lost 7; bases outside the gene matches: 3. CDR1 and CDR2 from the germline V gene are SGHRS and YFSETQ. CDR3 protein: CASSLRTGGVGYTF. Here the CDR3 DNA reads TGCGCCAGCAGCTTGAGGACAGGGGGCGTTGGCTACACCTTC.

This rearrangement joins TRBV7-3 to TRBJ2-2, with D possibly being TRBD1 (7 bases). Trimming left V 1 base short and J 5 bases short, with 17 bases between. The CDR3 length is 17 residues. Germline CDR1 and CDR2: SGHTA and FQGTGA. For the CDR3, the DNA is TGTGCCAGCAGCTTAAGAGCCCCGCCAGGGGGGACCGGGGAGCTGTTTTTT. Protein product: CASSLRAPPGGTGELFF.

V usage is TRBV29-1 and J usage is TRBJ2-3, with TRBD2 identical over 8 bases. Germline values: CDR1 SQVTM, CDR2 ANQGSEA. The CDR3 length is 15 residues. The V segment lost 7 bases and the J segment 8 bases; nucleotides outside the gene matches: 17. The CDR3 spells CSALTGTSVVATQYF. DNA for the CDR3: TGCAGCGCTTTGACCGGGACTAGTGTTGTTGCTACGCAGTATTTT.

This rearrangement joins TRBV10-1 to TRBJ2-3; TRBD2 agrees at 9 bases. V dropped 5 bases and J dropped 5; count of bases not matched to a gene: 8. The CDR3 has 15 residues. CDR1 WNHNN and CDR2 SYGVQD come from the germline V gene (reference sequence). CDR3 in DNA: TGCGCCAGCAGTAGTGCGGGGGGGCAGGGAGATACGCAGTATTTT. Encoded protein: CASSSAGGQGDTQYF.

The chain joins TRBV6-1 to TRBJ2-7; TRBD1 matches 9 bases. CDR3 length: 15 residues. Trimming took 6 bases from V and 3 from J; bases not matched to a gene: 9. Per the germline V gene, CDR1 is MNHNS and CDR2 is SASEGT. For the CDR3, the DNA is TGTGCCAGCAGCCCCGGGACAGGGAAGGGCTACGAGCAGTACTTC. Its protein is CASSPGTGKGYEQYF.

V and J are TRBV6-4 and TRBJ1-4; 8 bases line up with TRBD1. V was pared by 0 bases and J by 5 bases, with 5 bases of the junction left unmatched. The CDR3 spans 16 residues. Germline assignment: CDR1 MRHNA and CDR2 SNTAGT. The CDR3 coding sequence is TGTGCCAGCAGTGACTCGAACGGACAGGGAAATGAAAAACTGTTTTTT. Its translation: CASSDSNGQGNEKLFF.

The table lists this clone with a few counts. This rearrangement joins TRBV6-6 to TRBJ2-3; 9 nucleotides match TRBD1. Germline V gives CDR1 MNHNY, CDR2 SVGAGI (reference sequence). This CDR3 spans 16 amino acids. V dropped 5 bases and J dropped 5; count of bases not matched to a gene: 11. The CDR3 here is CASSKTGTGFGDTQYF. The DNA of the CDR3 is TGTGCCAGCAGTAAGACCGGGACAGGGTTTGGAGATACGCAGTATTTT.

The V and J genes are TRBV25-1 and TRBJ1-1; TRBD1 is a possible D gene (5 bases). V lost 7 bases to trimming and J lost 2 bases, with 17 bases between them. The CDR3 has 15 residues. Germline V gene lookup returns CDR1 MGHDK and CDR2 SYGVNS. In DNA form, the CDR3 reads TGTGCCAGCACTCAGGGCTCCGGTCCAAACACTGAAGCTTTCTTT. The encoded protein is CASTQGSGPNTEAFF.

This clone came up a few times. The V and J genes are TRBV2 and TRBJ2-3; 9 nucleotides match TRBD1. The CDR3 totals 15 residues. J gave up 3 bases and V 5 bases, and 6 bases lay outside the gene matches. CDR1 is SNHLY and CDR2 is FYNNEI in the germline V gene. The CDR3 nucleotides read TGTGCCAGCAGTAACAGGGGGCGGGGAACAGATACGCAGTATTTT. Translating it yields CASSNRGRGTDTQYF.

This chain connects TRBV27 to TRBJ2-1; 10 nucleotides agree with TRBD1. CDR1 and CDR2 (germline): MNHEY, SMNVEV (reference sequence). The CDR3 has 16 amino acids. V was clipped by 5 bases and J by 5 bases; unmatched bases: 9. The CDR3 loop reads CASSPRQGAVDNEQFF. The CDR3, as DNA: TGTGCCAGCAGTCCTCGACAGGGGGCAGTCGACAATGAGCAGTTCTTC.

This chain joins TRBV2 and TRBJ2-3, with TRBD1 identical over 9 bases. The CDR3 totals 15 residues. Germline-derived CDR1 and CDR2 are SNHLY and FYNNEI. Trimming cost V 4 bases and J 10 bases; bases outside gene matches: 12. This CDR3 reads CASSGPGQGRGAQYF. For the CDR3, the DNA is TGTGCCAGCAGTGGGCCGGGACAGGGAAGGGGCGCGCAGTATTTT.

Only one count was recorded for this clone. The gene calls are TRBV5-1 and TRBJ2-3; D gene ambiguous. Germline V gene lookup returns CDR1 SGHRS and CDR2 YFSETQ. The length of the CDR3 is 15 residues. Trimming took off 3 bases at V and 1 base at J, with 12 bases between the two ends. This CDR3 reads CASSYLPSGTDTQYF. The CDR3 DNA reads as TGCGCCAGCAGCTACCTACCATCGGGCACAGATACGCAGTATTTT.

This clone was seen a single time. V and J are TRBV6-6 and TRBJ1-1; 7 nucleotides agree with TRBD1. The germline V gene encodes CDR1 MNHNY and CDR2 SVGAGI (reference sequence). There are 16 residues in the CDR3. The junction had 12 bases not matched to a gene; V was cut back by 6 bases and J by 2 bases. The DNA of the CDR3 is TGTGCCAGCAGGACCCAATCCGGGACAGATAACACTGAAGCTTTCTTT. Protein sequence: CASRTQSGTDNTEAFF.

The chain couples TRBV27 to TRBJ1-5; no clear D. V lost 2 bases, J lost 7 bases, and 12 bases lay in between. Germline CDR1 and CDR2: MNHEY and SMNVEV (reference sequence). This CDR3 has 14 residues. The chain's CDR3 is CASSLTPRGQPQHF. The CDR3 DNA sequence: TGTGCCAGCAGTTTAACTCCTAGAGGGCAGCCCCAGCATTTT.

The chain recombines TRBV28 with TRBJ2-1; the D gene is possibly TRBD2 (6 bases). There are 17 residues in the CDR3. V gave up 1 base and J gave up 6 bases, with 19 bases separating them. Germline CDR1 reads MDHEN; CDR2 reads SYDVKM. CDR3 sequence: CASSLYQDGSAGNEQFF. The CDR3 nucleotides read TGTGCCAGCAGTTTATACCAGGATGGGTCAGCGGGCAATGAGCAGTTCTTC.

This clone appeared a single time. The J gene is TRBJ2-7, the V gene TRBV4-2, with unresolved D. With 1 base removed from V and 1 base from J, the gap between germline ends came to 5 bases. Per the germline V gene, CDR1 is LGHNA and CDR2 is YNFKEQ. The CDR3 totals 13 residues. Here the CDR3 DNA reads TGTGCCAGCAGCCAAGTTCGGTCCTACGAGCAGTACTTC. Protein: CASSQVRSYEQYF.

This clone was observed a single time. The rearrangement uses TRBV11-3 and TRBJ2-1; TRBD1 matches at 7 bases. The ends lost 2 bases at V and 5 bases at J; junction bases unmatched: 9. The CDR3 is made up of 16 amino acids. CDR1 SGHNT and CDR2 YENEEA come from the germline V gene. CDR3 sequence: CASSLRGPFSDNEQFF. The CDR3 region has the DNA TGTGCCAGCAGCTTAAGGGGGCCCTTTAGCGACAATGAGCAGTTCTTC. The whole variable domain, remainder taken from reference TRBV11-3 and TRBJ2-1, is EAGVVQSPRYKIIEKKQPVAFWCNPISGHNTLYWYLQNLGQGPELLIRYENEEAVDDSQLPKDRFSAERLKGVDSTLKIQPAELGDSAVYLCASSLRGPFSDNEQFFGPGTRLTVL.

The CDR3 region has the DNA TGTGCCAGCAGTTTATGGACAGGGGGGGACACCGGGGAGCTGTTTTTT. Translating gives CASSLWTGGDTGELFF. The chain uses TRBV28 and TRBJ2-2; 9 bases agree with TRBD1. J lost 3 bases, V lost 0 bases, and 2 bases had no gene match. This CDR3 comprises 16 residues. Germline V lookup: CDR1 MDHEN, CDR2 SYDVKM.

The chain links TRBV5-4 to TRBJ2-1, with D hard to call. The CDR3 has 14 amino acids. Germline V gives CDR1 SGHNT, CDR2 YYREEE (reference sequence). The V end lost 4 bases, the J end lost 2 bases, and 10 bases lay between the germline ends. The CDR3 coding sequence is TGTGCCAGCAGCACCGGTGTGCCCTACAATGAGCAGTTCTTC. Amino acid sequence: CASSTGVPYNEQFF. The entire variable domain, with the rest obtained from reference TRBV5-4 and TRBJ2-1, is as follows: ETGVTQSPTHLIKTRGQQVTLRCSSQSGHNTVSWYQQALGQGPQFIFQYYREEENGRGNFPPRFSGLQFPNYSSELNVNALELDDSALYLCASSTGVPYNEQFFGPGTRLTVL.